What follows are 13 T cell receptor beta chains derived from one specimen sequenced in a study of tumor and adjacent non-tumor tissue in lung cancer. The library came from three nested PCR rounds adapted from ARM-PCR protocols. TCRdb reprocessed the multiplex PCR reads with MiXCR, giving one entry per CDR3 protein. The repertoire includes approximately 140,000 distinct CDR3 sequences, roughly 70% of them detected once, and over 15% sits in the top ten. No cell sorting was done before RNA was extracted from the tissue. Input material: lung tumor tissue. These receptors came from a man aged 60 to 75 with small cell lung cancer.

Concerning this clonotype itself: Germline and junction disagree at one end, which may indicate a read error. The V gene is TRBV12-3 or TRBV12-4, the J gene TRBJ2-1; the D is unclear. CDR3 length equals 13 residues. CDR3: CASRSSREREQFF. In DNA, the CDR3 is TGTGCTAGCAGATCGTCTAGGGAACGTGAGCAGTTCTTC.

Note on this clonotype: The junction differs from germline at one of its ends, possibly a read error. This chain connects TRBV6-5 to TRBJ1-2; TRBD1 matches at 10 bases. This CDR3 has 15 residues. CDR1 and CDR2 (germline): MNHEY, SVGAGI. This chain's CDR3 is CVSSYLGQGDDGYTF. The CDR3 region has the DNA TGTGTCAGCAGTTACCTAGGACAGGGGGACGATGGCTACACCTTC.

Of note for this clonotype: With a much larger clone just one base away, this may be a read error. The rearrangement joins TRBV4-1 to TRBJ1-2; D may be TRBD1 (5 bases). The CDR3 has 14 amino acids. Germline CDR1 MGHRA, CDR2 YSYEKL. The V and J ends lost 0 bases and 6 bases respectively, with 11 bases between them. Here the CDR3 DNA reads TGCGCCAGCAGCCAAGATCATGCAGGGAATGGCTACACCTTC. Protein: CASSQDHAGNGYTF.

A word on this clonotype: At one end the junction does not follow the germline gene, possibly because of a read error. V is TRBV6-2 or TRBV6-3 and J is TRBJ2-1, with 8 bases fitting TRBD2. Germline CDR1 is MNHEY and CDR2 is SVGEGT. CDR3 size: 14 residues. CDR3 protein: CASSRNGRDNEHFF. In DNA form, the CDR3 reads TGCGCCAGCAGTCGAAACGGGAGGGATAATGAGCATTTCTTC.

Turning to this clonotype: The junction differs from germline at one of its ends, possibly a read error. J is TRBJ2-6 and V is TRBV29-1; the D gene is possibly TRBD1 (5 bases). Looked up from germline, CDR1 is SQVTM and CDR2 is ANQGSEA. This CDR3 is built from 13 residues. CDR3 sequence reads: CMADISGANILTF. In nucleotides, the CDR3 is TGCATGGCCGACATCTCTGGGGCCAACATCCTGACTTTC.

This rearrangement joins TRBV20-1 to TRBJ2-3; D may match TRBD1 or TRBD2 (6 bases each). Per the germline V gene, CDR1 is DFQATT and CDR2 is SNEGSKA (reference sequence). Trimming pared 4 bases from V and 2 bases from J, leaving 25 bases between. CDR3 length equals 18 residues. The CDR3 region has the DNA TGCAGTGCTATAAAATTAGCAGGACTTGGGGGGCACACAGATACGCAGTATTTT. Translated, it gives CSAIKLAGLGGHTDTQYF.

A word on this clonotype: A much larger clone sits a single nucleotide away, making a read error possible. V usage is TRBV20-1 and J usage is TRBJ1-2; no definite D call. V was shortened by 1 base and J by 8 bases, with 17 bases between the two germline ends. Germline-derived CDR1 and CDR2 are DFQATT and SNEGSKA (reference sequence). The CDR3 extends over 14 amino acids. The CDR3 nucleotides are TGCAGTGCTAGAGGTGGGGAGGGTCTCAGCGGCTACACCTTC. Amino acids: CSARGGEGLSGYTF.

This clonotype was recorded at least ten times. The CDR3 here is CSTDGGTYNEQFF. The CDR3 coding sequence is TGCAGCACGGACGGGGGCACCTACAATGAGCAGTTCTTC. The chain has TRBV29-1 and TRBJ2-1, with D possibly being TRBD1 or TRBD2 (6 bases each). In germline, CDR1 is SQVTM, CDR2 ANQGSEA. V gave up 8 bases and J gave up 2 bases, with 13 bases separating them. This CDR3 comprises 13 residues.

Remarks on this clonotype: The junction and the germline gene differ at one end; a read error may be behind it. The chain uses TRBV12-3 or TRBV12-4 and TRBJ1-1, with D uncertain. The CDR3 length is 13 residues. In DNA form, the CDR3 reads TGTGCCAGCAGTTTCGACTCGAACACTGAAGCTCTCTTT. Its protein is CASSFDSNTEALF.

In its sample, this clonotype was seen once. This sequence may be a read error, since a much larger clone differs from it by one base. The chain couples TRBV20-1 to TRBJ2-5; 10 bases line up with TRBD2. This CDR3 spans 17 amino acids. With 1 base clipped from V and 1 base from J, the junction kept 9 bases outside the gene matches. Looked up from germline, CDR1 is DFQATT and CDR2 is SNEGSKA (reference sequence). CDR3 protein: CSARGVSSGRSQETQYF. The DNA of the CDR3 is TGCAGTGCTAGAGGTGTTTCTAGCGGGAGAAGCCAAGAGACCCAGTACTTC.

V and J are TRBV7-3 and TRBJ2-3; TRBD2 might be the D (6 bases). V dropped 5 bases and J dropped 6 bases, with 9 bases sitting between them. The V gene's germline CDR1 is SGHTA and CDR2 FQGTGA. The CDR3 covers 12 residues. The CDR3 DNA is TGTGCCAGCAGCGCCAGCGGGGATACGCAGTATTTT. Its translation is CASSASGDTQYF.

This clonotype was counted once. The junction differs from germline at one of its ends, possibly a read error. The gene calls are TRBV11-3 and TRBJ2-1; a possible D gene is TRBD2 (6 bases). This CDR3 has 16 residues. Germline assignment: CDR1 SGHNT and CDR2 YENEEA. CDR3 nucleotides: TGTGTCAGCAGCTTAGGAGGGCTTAACTCCTACAATGGGCAGTTCTTC. This translates into CVSSLGGLNSYNGQFF.

On this clonotype itself: The junction does not match germline at one end; this may be a read error. V is TRBV11-2 and J is TRBJ2-5, with D unclear. Looked up from germline, CDR1 is SGHAT and CDR2 is FQNNGV. The CDR3 contains 15 residues. The CDR3 DNA reads TGTGCCAACAGCTTATCATGGTCCCACCGGGAGACCCAGTACTTC. Protein sequence: CANSLSWSHRETQYF.